This is a list of T cell receptor beta chains from one sample in a study of somatic mutations in cytotoxic T cells in rheumatoid arthritis. TCRdb's copy holds only in-frame clones and misses some; the assay was immunoSEQ multiplex PCR. The sample contains 15,000 to 20,000 clones, roughly 79% of which appear only once. Sequenced: CD8+ T cells sorted from blood. The receptors shown here come from an adult with rheumatoid arthritis. CDR3s include the opening cysteine and the closing phenylalanine or tryptophan. A D gene is named only where the DNA matches it firmly. The size of a clone is reported for some rows only, either as once, few or many, or as a class for expanded clones.

>TRBV6-5|-|-|TRBJ1-1
CASSVTGWMNTEAFF
TGTGCCAGCAGTGTAACAGGGTGGATGAACACTGAAGCTTTCTTT
>TRBV7-8|-|-|TRBJ1-1
CASSLQADRKTEAFF
TGTGCCAGCAGTCTTCAGGCGGATAGGAAGACTGAAGCTTTCTTT
>TRBV6-1|-|-|TRBJ1-5
CASSQGSGDQPQHF
TGTGCCAGCAGTCAGGGGTCAGGGGATCAGCCCCAGCATTTT
>TRBV11-3|-|-|TRBJ2-3
CASSLAGAPTDTQYF
TGTGCCAGCAGCTTAGCGGGGGCCCCCACAGATACGCAGTATTTT
>TRBV28|-|-|TRBJ2-7
CASSSFDRSKGYEQYF
TGTGCCAGCAGTTCCTTTGACAGGTCCAAGGGGTACGAGCAGTACTTC
>TRBV2|-|-|TRBJ2-7
CASSEPVYSYEQYF
TGTGCCAGCAGTGAACCGGTCTACTCCTACGAGCAGTACTTC
>TRBV4-1|-|-|TRBJ1-3
CASSQGSSGNTIYF
TGCGCCAGCAGCCAAGGGTCCTCTGGAAACACCATATATTTT
>TRBV19|few|TRBD2|TRBJ2-7
CASSTGLAGFYEQYF
TGTGCCAGTAGTACCGGACTAGCGGGGTTCTACGAGCAGTACTTC
>TRBV19|-|-|TRBJ2-3
CASGLYWGDTQYF
TGTGCCAGTGGTCTGTATTGGGGGGATACGCAGTATTTT
>TRBV27|-|-|TRBJ2-1
CASSLTYGNEQFF
TGTGCCAGCAGTTTAACTTACGGCAATGAGCAGTTCTTC
>TRBV4-1|-|TRBD1|TRBJ1-2
CASSHPTGVGGYTF
TGCGCCAGCAGCCACCCGACAGGGGTTGGTGGCTACACCTTC
>TRBV6-4|-|-|TRBJ2-3
CASSERPGSTDTQYF
TGTGCCAGCAGTGAACGGCCCGGTAGCACAGATACGCAGTATTTT
>TRBV21-1|once|-|TRBJ1-6
CASSSQTGAQYNSPLHF
TGTGCCAGCAGCTCTCAGACGGGGGCACAGTATAATTCACCCCTCCACTTT
>TRBV7-9|-|-|TRBJ2-1
CASSFLDGEQFF
TGTGCCAGCAGCTTCCTAGACGGTGAGCAGTTCTTC
>TRBV7-9|-|TRBD2|TRBJ2-2
CASSGTSRDYPYTGELFF
TGTGCCAGCAGCGGAACCAGCCGGGACTATCCTTACACCGGGGAGCTGTTTTTT
>TRBV7-6|-|-|TRBJ2-1
CASSSGPIGQFF
TGTGCCAGCAGCTCCGGCCCCATCGGGCAGTTCTTC
>TRBV2|-|TRBD2|TRBJ2-3
CASRAPAGGPTSRLYF
TGTGCCAGCAGGGCGCCAGCGGGAGGGCCGACTTCGCGTCTGTATTTT
>TRBV10-2|-|TRBD2|TRBJ2-1
CASTFGGGGEQFF
TGCGCCAGCACATTCGGTGGGGGGGGTGAGCAGTTCTTC
>TRBV5-6|-|-|TRBJ2-3
CASIASEASPDTQYF
TGTGCCAGCATCGCTAGCGAAGCCAGCCCGGATACGCAGTATTTT
>TRBV19|few|-|TRBJ2-1
CASSTGFGSYNEQFF
TGTGCCAGTAGCACAGGGTTTGGCTCCTACAATGAGCAGTTCTTC
>TRBV2|-|TRBD2|TRBJ2-1
CASSDELAGVTVVRSYNEQFF
TGTGCCAGCAGTGACGAACTAGCGGGAGTAACAGTAGTAAGGTCCTACAATGAGCAGTTCTTC
>TRBV11-2|-|TRBD2|TRBJ2-4
CASSPKRGLGENIQYF
TGTGCCAGCAGCCCAAAGCGGGGACTGGGGGAAAACATTCAGTACTTC
>TRBV7-6|-|-|TRBJ2-1
CASSLRDFDNEQFF
TGTGCCAGCAGCTTAAGGGACTTTGATAATGAGCAGTTCTTC
>TRBV7-7|few|-|TRBJ2-2
CASRQNTGELFF
TGTGCTAGCAGACAGAACACCGGGGAGCTGTTTTTT
>TRBV2|-|-|TRBJ2-3
CASSVGTDTQYF
TGTGCCAGCAGTGTAGGGACAGATACGCAGTATTTT
>TRBV5-6|once|TRBD1|TRBJ1-5
CASSPGGGEQPQHF
TGTGCCAGCAGCCCAGGGGGCGGCGAACAGCCCCAGCATTTT
>TRBV11-2|-|-|TRBJ2-7
CASSFQQSGYEEQYF
TGTGCCAGCAGCTTTCAACAGTCGGGGTATGAGGAGCAGTACTTC
>TRBV29-1|-|-|TRBJ2-7
CSVTENSYEQYF
TGCAGCGTTACAGAAAACTCCTACGAGCAGTACTTC
>TRBV7-8|-|-|TRBJ1-5
CASSAYQDPYQPQHF
TGTGCCAGCAGCGCATATCAGGACCCTTATCAGCCCCAGCATTTT
>TRBV9|few|-|TRBJ1-1
CASSKNEAFF
TGTGCCAGTTCTAAGAATGAAGCTTTCTTT
>TRBV18|-|TRBD2|TRBJ2-3
CASSPPETSGRVTDTQYF
TGTGCCAGCTCACCACCTGAGACTAGCGGGAGGGTAACAGATACGCAGTATTTT
>TRBV9|-|-|TRBJ1-3
CASSVLSDPSGNTIYF
TGTGCCAGCAGCGTCCTAAGCGATCCCTCTGGAAACACCATATATTTT
>TRBV29-1|-|-|TRBJ2-1
CSVPRVYPFYNEQFF
TGCAGCGTCCCAAGGGTGTACCCCTTCTACAATGAGCAGTTCTTC
>TRBV27|-|-|TRBJ2-1
CASSVGTSNEQFF
TGTGCCAGCAGCGTAGGGACATCCAATGAGCAGTTCTTC
>TRBV29-1|-|-|TRBJ1-2
CSVEGDFYGYTF
TGCAGCGTTGAAGGGGATTTCTATGGCTACACCTTC
>TRBV7-6|-|-|TRBJ2-2
CASSLFFGRQGHTGELFF
TGTGCCAGCAGCTTATTTTTCGGGAGACAGGGCCACACCGGGGAGCTGTTTTTT
>TRBV28|-|TRBD2|TRBJ2-7
CAGSTPGGTFYEQYF
TGTGCCGGCAGTACTCCCGGGGGGACCTTCTACGAGCAGTACTTC
>TRBV2|-|TRBD2|TRBJ2-1
CASSGLAGDPYNEQFF
TGTGCCAGCAGTGGACTAGCGGGGGACCCTTACAATGAGCAGTTCTTC
>TRBV27|-|TRBD2|TRBJ2-1
CASSLGLAGNEQFF
TGTGCCAGCAGTTTAGGGCTAGCGGGGAATGAGCAGTTCTTC